Presented here are 24 T cell receptor beta chains from one specimen sequenced in a study of blood T cell repertoires in COVID-19. Sequencing was performed with immunoSEQ multiplex PCR; in TCRdb, only in-frame clones are kept and a portion is missing. The data contain approximately 170,000 clones, about four fifths of them singletons. Sequencing was carried out using peripheral blood. Every receptor here comes from a man between 60 and 70 years old with active or convalescent COVID-19.

This clone turned up a few times. The chain is built from TRBV7-3 and TRBJ1-3, with D possibly matching TRBD1 (5 bases). CDR1 and CDR2 from the germline V gene are SGHTA and FQGTGA. Between the trimmed V and J ends, which lost 0 bases and 0 bases, there was a span of 12 bases. This CDR3 contains 17 residues. The CDR3 DNA follows: TGTGCCAGCAGCTTAACGTCCCAGGGTACCTCTGGAAACACCATATATTTT. Protein: CASSLTSQGTSGNTIYF.

The genes are TRBV5-4 and TRBJ1-1; 7 bases match TRBD1. Per germline, CDR1 SGHNT and CDR2 YYREEE (reference sequence). This CDR3 has 14 amino acids. The V and J ends lost 0 bases and 1 base, in that order; junction bases with no gene match: 0. The CDR3 loop reads CASSLAGGNTEAFF. CDR3 nucleotide sequence: TGTGCCAGCAGCTTGGCAGGGGGGAACACTGAAGCTTTCTTT. Combining the CDR3 with reference TRBV5-4 and TRBJ1-1 gives the whole variable domain ETGVTQSPTHLIKTRGQQVTLRCSSQSGHNTVSWYQQALGQGPQFIFQYYREEENGRGNFPPRFSGLQFPNYSSELNVNALELDDSALYLCASSLAGGNTEAFFGQGTRLTVV.

The chain recombines TRBV28 with TRBJ2-7, with D maybe TRBD2 (6 bases). The CDR3 extends over 15 amino acids. Germline V gives CDR1 MDHEN, CDR2 SYDVKM. V was clipped by 2 bases and J by 2 bases, with 13 bases between them. The CDR3 region has the DNA TGTGCCAGCAGTTTAACCGGGACTCTTACCTACGAGCAGTACTTC. This encodes CASSLTGTLTYEQYF.

This chain links TRBV5-4 with TRBJ2-3, with 9 bases fitting TRBD2. The CDR3 covers 15 residues. Germline lookup yields CDR1 SGHNT and CDR2 YYREEE (reference sequence). Trimming cost V 2 bases and J 4 bases; bases outside gene matches: 5. The CDR3 region is CASSFGTSFPDTQYF. The DNA for the CDR3 is TGTGCCAGCAGCTTCGGGACTAGCTTCCCAGATACGCAGTATTTT.

The chain carries TRBV3-1 (or the pseudogene TRBV3-2) and TRBJ1-2; D is undetermined. Germline CDR1 LGHDT, CDR2 YNNKEL (reference sequence). V was clipped by 3 bases and J by 7 bases, with 15 bases between them. The CDR3 has 14 amino acids. The CDR3 DNA sequence: TGTGCCAGCAGCCATGCAAGGAGTTCAGTTGGCTACACCTTC. Amino acid sequence: CASSHARSSVGYTF.

The V and J genes are TRBV5-5 and TRBJ1-1; D gene ambiguous. The germline CDR1 and CDR2 sequences are SGHKS and YYEKEE (reference sequence). This CDR3 region has 13 residues. The V and J ends lost 3 bases and 6 bases respectively, with 12 bases between them. The CDR3 region has the DNA TGTGCCAGCAGCTCAGCCGGGAGAGCTGAAGCTTTCTTT. Amino acids: CASSSAGRAEAFF.

The rearrangement joins TRBV7-2 to TRBJ2-5, with a tentative D call TRBD2 (5 bases). The germline V and J ends were trimmed by 6 bases and 4 bases, with 15 bases remaining between them. This CDR3 spans 14 amino acids. The germline CDR1 and CDR2 sequences are SGHTA and FQGNSA. Here the CDR3 DNA reads TGTGCCAGCAGTACGATAGGAGGAGGAGAGACCCAGTACTTC. Amino acids: CASSTIGGGETQYF.

The CDR3 here is CASSLGSSGRNIQYF. The CDR3 DNA reads as TGTGCCAGCAGCTTAGGGTCTAGCGGGAGAAACATTCAGTACTTC. The V gene is TRBV7-2, the J gene TRBJ2-4; 10 positions agree with TRBD2. Germline lookup yields CDR1 SGHTA and CDR2 FQGNSA. Trimming took 1 base from V and 6 from J; bases not matched to a gene: 3. The CDR3 is 15 residues long.

The chain is built from TRBV5-1 and TRBJ2-5; 7 bases are a match to TRBD2. The germline V gene has CDR1 SGHRS and CDR2 YFSETQ. With 1 base clipped from V and 1 base from J, the junction kept 4 bases outside the gene matches. The CDR3 length is 15 residues. The CDR3 sequence is CASSLYWGGQETQYF. The CDR3 region has the DNA TGCGCCAGCAGCTTGTACTGGGGGGGCCAAGAGACCCAGTACTTC.

V is TRBV5-4 and J is TRBJ2-5; maybe TRBD2 (5 bases). Germline V lookup: CDR1 SGHNT, CDR2 YYREEE (reference sequence). Trimming left V 7 bases short and J 5 bases short, with 18 bases between. The CDR3 has 14 amino acids. CDR3 bases: TGTGCCAGCGGCTCCAGCGGTCCTGGGGAGACCCAGTACTTC. Its translation: CASGSSGPGETQYF.

About this clone: Germline and junction disagree at one end, which may indicate a read error. The CDR3 sequence: CASGYPRARETQYF. CDR3 sequence (DNA): TGTGCCAGCGGTTACCCCAGGGCACGAGAGACCCAGTACTTC. The chain combines TRBV6-5 with TRBJ2-5, with a weak D call TRBD1 (5 bases). The CDR3 has 14 residues. Germline CDR1 MNHEY, CDR2 SVGAGI.

This clone was found a few times. The chain recombines TRBV2 with TRBJ1-6, with a possible D match to TRBD1 (6 bases). Per the germline V gene, CDR1 is SNHLY and CDR2 is FYNNEI. Trimming cost V 6 bases and J 7 bases, with 13 bases left between them. CDR3 length: 14 amino acids. The CDR3, as DNA: TGTGCCAGCAGCCGGACAGTACGAAATTCACCCCTCCACTTT. It is translated as CASSRTVRNSPLHF. Looking up the rest from reference TRBV2 and TRBJ1-6 gives the full variable domain: EPEVTQTPSHQVTQMGQEVILRCVPISNHLYFYWYRQILGQKVEFLVSFYNNEISEKSEIFDDQFSVERPDGSNFTLKIRSTKLEDSAMYFCASSRTVRNSPLHFGNGTRLTVT.

The rearrangement joins TRBV5-6 to TRBJ2-7, with D unclear. Trimming cost V 2 bases and J 0 bases, with 6 bases left between them. The CDR3 loop spans 13 amino acids. The V gene's germline CDR1 is SGHDT and CDR2 YYEEEE. The CDR3 here is CASSLIASYEQYF. DNA of the CDR3: TGTGCCAGCAGCTTAATAGCCTCCTACGAGCAGTACTTC.

This clone showed up just once. CDR3 DNA: TGTGCCAGCAGACAGGACTCCTACAATGAGCAGTTCTTC. Translated, it gives CASRQDSYNEQFF. The chain has TRBV2 and TRBJ2-1; D is possibly TRBD1 (5 bases). V was cut by 6 bases and J by 0 bases, with 6 bases left in between. The CDR3 sequence is 13 residues long. CDR1 SNHLY and CDR2 FYNNEI come from the germline V gene.

The table lists this clone with a count of one. The chain combines TRBV3-1 (or the pseudogene TRBV3-2) with TRBJ1-6; D may be TRBD1 (6 bases). CDR3 length: 14 residues. Germline loops: CDR1 LGHDT, CDR2 YNNKEL (reference sequence). V was shortened by 1 base and J by 7 bases, with 8 bases between the two germline ends. The CDR3 spells CASSQGTVNSPLHF. The CDR3, as DNA: TGTGCCAGCAGCCAAGGGACAGTAAATTCACCCCTCCACTTT.

With respect to this clone: Other DNA sequences from this sample encode an identical CDR3 as well. The V call is TRBV12-3 or TRBV12-4, the J call TRBJ1-5; possible D gene TRBD1, 5 bases. Trimming took 5 bases from V and 5 from J, leaving 10 bases between them. The length of the CDR3 is 13 residues. Here the CDR3 reads CASSLGEDQPQHF. In nucleotides, the CDR3 is TGTGCCAGCAGTCTGGGGGAGGATCAGCCCCAGCATTTT.

V and J are TRBV19 and TRBJ1-2, with 7 positions matching TRBD1. This CDR3 is built from 14 residues. The V segment lost 3 bases and the J segment 3 bases; nucleotides outside the gene matches: 4. Germline V lookup: CDR1 LNHDA, CDR2 SQIVND (reference sequence). CDR3 DNA: TGTGCCAGTAGTATCTGGCAGGGGGACTATGGCTACACCTTC. The encoded protein is CASSIWQGDYGYTF.

The rearrangement joins TRBV5-4 to TRBJ2-3, with 8 bases that match TRBD2. This CDR3 region has 15 residues. With V trimmed by 5 bases and J by 6 bases, 11 bases remained unmatched. From germline, CDR1 is SGHNT and CDR2 YYREEE (reference sequence). The CDR3 sequence: CASRKFAGGGDTQYF. CDR3 in DNA: TGTGCCAGCAGGAAGTTCGCGGGAGGAGGTGATACGCAGTATTTT.

In nucleotides, the CDR3 is TGTGCCACCAGCAGAGATGAGGGAGAGACCCAGTACTTC. Protein product: CATSRDEGETQYF. This chain connects TRBV15 to TRBJ2-5; TRBD2 is a possible D gene (5 bases). The CDR3 covers 13 residues. CDR1 and CDR2 from the germline V gene are LNHNV and YYDKDF (reference sequence). The ends were cut back, 0 bases at V and 4 bases at J, with 6 bases in the middle.

The chain employs TRBV29-1 and TRBJ2-2; the D gene is possibly TRBD2 (5 bases). Germline CDR1 and CDR2: SQVTM and ANQGSEA. Trimming left V 1 base short and J 4 bases short, with 7 bases between. CDR3 length: 13 residues. The CDR3 spells CSVEGTRTGELFF. CDR3 bases: TGCAGCGTTGAAGGGACTCGCACCGGGGAGCTGTTTTTT.

The chain recombines TRBV7-2 with TRBJ1-5, with D perhaps TRBD1 (6 bases). The length of the CDR3 is 14 residues. The germline V gene encodes CDR1 SGHTA and CDR2 FQGNSA. The germline V and J ends were trimmed by 3 bases and 3 bases, with 9 bases remaining between them. CDR3 in DNA: TGTGCCAGCAGCTTCGGACAGCTCAATCAGCCCCAGCATTTT. It encodes CASSFGQLNQPQHF.

J is TRBJ2-7 and V is TRBV4-1; no reliable D call. The V end lost 0 bases, the J end lost 6 bases, and 15 bases lay between the germline ends. Germline lookup yields CDR1 MGHRA and CDR2 YSYEKL. The CDR3 is 15 amino acids. The CDR3 coding sequence is TGCGCCAGCAGCCAAGATTTTGGGCAGGCTGTCGAGCAGTACTTC. This codes for CASSQDFGQAVEQYF.

The gene calls are TRBV21-1 and TRBJ2-1; the table assigns TRBD2, which was not confirmed against the DNA. TRBV21-1 is a known pseudogene. This CDR3 region has 13 residues. The CDR3 spells CASSVEGGVEQFF. As DNA, the CDR3 is TGTGCCAGCAGCGTCGAAGGCGGGGTGGAGCAGTTCTTC.

J is TRBJ1-5 and V is TRBV28; D call uncertain. Looked up from germline, CDR1 is MDHEN and CDR2 is SYDVKM. Between the trimmed V and J ends, which lost 6 bases and 7 bases, there was a span of 10 bases. CDR3 length: 12 amino acids. The CDR3 DNA sequence: TGTGCCAGCAGATCGGGGAGCCAGCCCCAGCATTTT. Encoded protein: CASRSGSQPQHF. The full variable domain, completed using reference TRBV28 and TRBJ1-5, is DVKVTQSSRYLVKRTGEKVFLECVQDMDHENMFWYRQDPGLGLRLIYFSYDVKMKEKGDIPEGYSVSREKKERFSLILESASTNQTSMYLCASRSGSQPQHFGDGTRLSIL.